Below, 5 T cell receptor beta chains from the same sample are listed, as sequenced in a study of T cell repertoires in cytomegalovirus infection. TCRdb passed the reads through MiXCR, listing each CDR3 protein once. The table lists fewer than 250,000 distinct CDR3 sequences, over 9% of them singletons, with 1.6% in the top ten. The sequenced sample consisted of PBMCs. The receptors here all came from a human donor in good health (CMV status not recorded). Some clones in this sample may be carry-over from other donors' samples.

The CDR3 is CASITDRGPYNEQFF. As DNA, the CDR3 is TGTGCCAGCATCACTGACAGGGGCCCCTACAATGAGCAGTTCTTC. The V gene is TRBV2, the J gene TRBJ2-1, with 8 bases that match TRBD1. CDR3 size: 15 residues. Germline V gene sequence: CDR1 SNHLY, CDR2 FYNNEI. V lost 7 bases, J lost 2 bases, and 7 bases stayed unmatched.

This clonotype was recorded at least ten times. The chain recombines TRBV7-2 with TRBJ2-3; D gene unclear. The V gene lost 0 bases and the J gene lost 1 base, with 8 bases spanning the gap. Germline CDR1 reads SGHTA; CDR2 reads FQGNSA. The CDR3 has 15 amino acids. The CDR3 region is CASSLATPGTDTQYF. The CDR3 DNA reads TGTGCCAGCAGCTTAGCGACCCCTGGCACAGATACGCAGTATTTT.

In this sample, this clonotype turned up many times. V and J are TRBV6-2 or TRBV6-3 and TRBJ1-2; no definite D call. Trimming pared 5 bases from V and 0 bases from J, leaving 7 bases between. Germline assignment: CDR1 MNHEY and CDR2 SVGEGT. The CDR3 is 13 amino acids. CDR3 amino acids: CASSASTNYGYTF. The CDR3 coding sequence is TGTGCCAGCAGTGCCTCTACTAACTATGGCTACACCTTC.

This clonotype has at least ten counts. In DNA, the CDR3 is TGTGCCAGCAGCCAAGTGGGTCGGGGCGCGCAGTTCTTC. This gives the protein CASSQVGRGAQFF. This chain connects TRBV14 to TRBJ2-1; D might be TRBD1 or TRBD2, each matching 5 bases. With 1 base removed from V and 12 bases from J, the gap between germline ends came to 13 bases. This CDR3 has 13 amino acids. Germline CDR1 reads SGHDN; CDR2 reads FVKESK. Supplemented by reference TRBV14 and TRBJ2-1, the full variable domain reads EAGVTQFPSHSVIEKGQTVTLRCDPISGHDNLYWYRRVMGKEIKFLLHFVKESKQDESGMPNNRFLAERTGGTYSTLKVQPAELEDSGVYFCASSQVGRGAQFFGPGTRLTVL.

This chain connects TRBV6-5 to TRBJ2-7; 10 nucleotides match TRBD1. Germline loops: CDR1 MNHEY, CDR2 SVGAGI. The CDR3 spans 13 residues. The CDR3 region is CGLHGTGECEQYF. The DNA for the CDR3 is TGTGGACTTCACGGGACAGGGGAATGCGAGCAGTACTTC.